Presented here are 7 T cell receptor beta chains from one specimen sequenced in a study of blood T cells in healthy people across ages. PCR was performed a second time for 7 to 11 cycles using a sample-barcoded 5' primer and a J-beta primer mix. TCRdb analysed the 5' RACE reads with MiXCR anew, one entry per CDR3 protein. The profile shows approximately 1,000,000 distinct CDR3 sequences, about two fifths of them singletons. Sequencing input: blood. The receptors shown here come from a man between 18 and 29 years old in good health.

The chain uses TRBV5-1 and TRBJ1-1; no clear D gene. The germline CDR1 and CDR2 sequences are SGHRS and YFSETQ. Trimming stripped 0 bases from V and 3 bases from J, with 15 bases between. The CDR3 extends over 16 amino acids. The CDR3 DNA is TGCGCCAGCAGCTTGGGGCGGGCAGGAGCCCACACTGAAGCTTTCTTT. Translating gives CASSLGRAGAHTEAFF.

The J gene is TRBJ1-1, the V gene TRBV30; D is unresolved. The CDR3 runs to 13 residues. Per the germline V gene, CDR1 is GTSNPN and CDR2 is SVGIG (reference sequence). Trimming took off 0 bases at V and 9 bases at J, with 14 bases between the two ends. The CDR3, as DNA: TGTGCCTGGAGTGTCCACTCCCAAACCCAAGCTTTCTTT. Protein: CAWSVHSQTQAFF.

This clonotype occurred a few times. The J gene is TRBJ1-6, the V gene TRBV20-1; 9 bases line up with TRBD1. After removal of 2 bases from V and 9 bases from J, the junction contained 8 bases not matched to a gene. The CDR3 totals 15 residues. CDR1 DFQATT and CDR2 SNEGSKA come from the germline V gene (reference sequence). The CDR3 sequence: CSARQETGGGSPLHF. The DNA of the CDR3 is TGCAGTGCTAGACAGGAGACAGGGGGAGGTTCACCCCTCCACTTT.

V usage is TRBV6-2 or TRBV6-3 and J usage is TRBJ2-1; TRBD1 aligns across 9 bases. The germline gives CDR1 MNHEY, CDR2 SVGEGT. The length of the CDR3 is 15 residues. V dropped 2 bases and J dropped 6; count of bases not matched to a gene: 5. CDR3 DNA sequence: TGTGCCAGCAGTTACAGGACAGGGGCTCTCAATGAGCAGTTCTTC. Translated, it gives CASSYRTGALNEQFF.

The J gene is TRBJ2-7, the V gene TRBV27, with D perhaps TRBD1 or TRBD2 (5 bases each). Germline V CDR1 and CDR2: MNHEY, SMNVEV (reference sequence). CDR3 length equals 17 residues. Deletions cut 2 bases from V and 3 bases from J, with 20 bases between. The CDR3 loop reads CASSLSTEKGTHYEQYF. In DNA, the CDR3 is TGTGCCAGCAGTTTAAGCACGGAGAAAGGGACCCACTACGAGCAGTACTTC.

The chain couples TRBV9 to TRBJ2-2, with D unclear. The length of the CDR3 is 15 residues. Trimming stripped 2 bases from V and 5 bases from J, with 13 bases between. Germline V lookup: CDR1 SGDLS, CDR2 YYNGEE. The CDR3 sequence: CASSVGGMATGELFF. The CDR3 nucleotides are TGTGCCAGCAGCGTGGGCGGCATGGCTACCGGGGAGCTGTTTTTT.

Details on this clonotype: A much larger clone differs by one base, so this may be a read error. The CDR3 is CSARVGSYGYTF. The CDR3 DNA reads as TGCAGTGCTAGAGTGGGGAGCTATGGCTACACCTTC. This rearrangement joins TRBV20-1 to TRBJ1-2; no definite D call. The CDR3 has 12 residues. The V end lost 1 base, the J end lost 4 bases, and 7 bases lay between the germline ends. Per the germline V gene, CDR1 is DFQATT and CDR2 is SNEGSKA (reference sequence).